The clone carrying this TCR beta chain was detected ten times or more. These data are taken from a study of blood T cells in healthy people across ages. Combining a sample-barcoded 5' primer with a J-beta primer mix, a second PCR ran for roughly 6 to 11 cycles. TCRdb reanalysed the 5' RACE reads using MiXCR and keeps one entry per CDR3 protein. The table shows more than 900,000 distinct CDR3 sequences, with 25% to 35% occurring only once. The CDR3 has 15 amino acids. The V gene lost 5 bases and the J gene lost 0 bases, with 11 bases spanning the gap. These data also featured in a second study, about T cells of mothers and their children. From that study: Mothers and children who were related shared slightly more overlap than unrelated pairs, but not significantly more.

Sequenced input: blood. V usage is TRBV12-3 or TRBV12-4 and J usage is TRBJ2-1, with D perhaps assigned TRBD1 or TRBD2 (6 bases each). This sequence was found in a woman between 35 and 50 years old in good health. The CDR3 spells CASSGGPSSYNEQFF. The DNA of the CDR3 is TGTGCCAGCAGTGGGGGGCCAAGCTCCTACAATGAGCAGTTCTTC.